A single sample is the source of the 28 T cell receptor beta chains below, sequenced in a study of T cells after posttransplantation cyclophosphamide. Generated by immunoSEQ multiplex PCR, the TCRdb table keeps only in-frame clones and is missing some. The sample shows 15,000 to 20,000 clones, 85% of them seen only once. Controls had myeloablative marrow grafts with methotrexate and calcineurin inhibitor, sampled at 1 year. The specimen was PBMCs, collected after allogeneic stem cell transplant with calcineurin inhibitor and methotrexate. Receptor source: a female patient aged 18 to 29 who received an allogeneic stem cell transplant from an unrelated donor, was CMV-positive, and had acute and chronic GVHD. The graft donor may account for some of the T cells.

The J gene is TRBJ2-1, the V gene TRBV5-4, with 8 bases aligning to TRBD2. The germline gives CDR1 SGHNT, CDR2 YYREEE (reference sequence). Trimming cost V 2 bases and J 10 bases; bases outside gene matches: 8. The CDR3 loop spans 14 amino acids. The CDR3 reads CASSLRQTSAEQFF. The CDR3, as DNA: TGTGCCAGCAGCTTACGCCAGACTAGCGCCGAGCAGTTCTTC.

The chain carries TRBV7-2 and TRBJ2-1, with 7 bases aligning to TRBD2. Germline values: CDR1 SGHTA, CDR2 FQGNSA. Losses at the gene ends were 5 bases for V and 3 bases for J; bases not matched to a gene: 4. The CDR3 contains 14 residues. CDR3 coding DNA: TGTGCCAGCAGCCCGCTAGCGGACTACAATGAGCAGTTCTTC. Protein product: CASSPLADYNEQFF.

The CDR3 nucleotides read TGTGCCAGCAGCCTACAGGGGGCCAAAAACATTCAGTACTTC. This gives the protein CASSLQGAKNIQYF. This rearrangement joins TRBV4-2 to TRBJ2-4, with TRBD1 matching 7 bases. The ends lost 4 bases at V and 1 base at J; junction bases unmatched: 1. Germline V CDR1 and CDR2: LGHNA, YNFKEQ. The CDR3 consists of 14 residues.

This chain joins TRBV30 and TRBJ2-7, with 7 bases identical to TRBD2. V lost 2 bases, J lost 2 bases, and 3 bases stayed unmatched. The germline V gene has CDR1 GTSNPN and CDR2 SVGIG (reference sequence). This CDR3 comprises 13 residues. The CDR3 bases are TGTGCCTGGAGTCTGGGGAGGGCCTACGAGCAGTACTTC. It codes for CAWSLGRAYEQYF.

The chain has TRBV6-1 and TRBJ1-3, with TRBD1 identical over 11 bases. CDR1 and CDR2 from the germline V gene are MNHNS and SASEGT. V lost 8 bases and J lost 8; bases outside the gene matches: 2. The length of the CDR3 is 12 residues. CDR3 DNA sequence: TGTGCCAGCGGGACAGGGGGACACACCATATATTTT. Its protein product is CASGTGGHTIYF.

This clone came up once. This chain links TRBV5-1 with TRBJ2-1; 16 bases agree with TRBD2. The CDR3 covers 17 residues. J lost 2 bases, V lost 4 bases, and 3 bases had no gene match. Germline lookup yields CDR1 SGHRS and CDR2 YFSETQ. The CDR3: CASSGGLAGGAYNEQFF. The CDR3, as DNA: TGCGCCAGCAGCGGGGGACTAGCGGGAGGGGCCTACAATGAGCAGTTCTTC.

The genes are TRBV7-9 and TRBJ2-3; 9 nucleotides match TRBD2. CDR3 length: 15 residues. J gave up 2 bases and V 4 bases, and 4 bases lay outside the gene matches. Germline V gives CDR1 SEHNR, CDR2 FQNEAQ (reference sequence). The CDR3 region has the DNA TGTGCCAGCAGCTCCTCTAGCGGGATCACAGATACGCAGTATTTT. Amino acids: CASSSSSGITDTQYF.

The chain uses TRBV7-9 and TRBJ2-6, with 9 bases that match TRBD1. J lost 12 bases, V lost 3 bases, and 9 bases had no gene match. Germline CDR1 and CDR2: SEHNR and FQNEAQ (reference sequence). The CDR3 is 15 residues long. Here the CDR3 reads CASSFGDRENRVLTF. CDR3 nucleotides: TGTGCCAGCAGCTTCGGGGACAGGGAGAATCGCGTCCTGACTTTC.

The chain carries TRBV6-5 and TRBJ2-1; D might be TRBD1 (5 bases). The germline V gene encodes CDR1 MNHEY and CDR2 SVGAGI. This CDR3 is 16 amino acids long. With 0 bases removed from V and 4 bases from J, the gap between germline ends came to 13 bases. The CDR3 nucleotides read TGTGCCAGCAGTTACTCGTTGGACAAATTTTACAATGAGCAGTTCTTC. It encodes CASSYSLDKFYNEQFF.

Regarding this clone: The missing conserved phenylalanine or tryptophan at the end of this CDR3 makes a read error likely. The limits of the CDR3 on the DNA are not certain, so only TCRdb's listed CDR3 is given. This sequence joins TRBV12-5 and TRBJ1-1. Germline values: CDR1 LGHNT, CDR2 FRNRAP. The CDR3 is 13 amino acids long, termini counted. CDR3 residues: CASGPRLGAGHQL.

This chain connects TRBV19 to TRBJ2-7; 13 nucleotides agree with TRBD2. The CDR3 runs to 20 residues. CDR1 is LNHDA, CDR2 SQIVND, per germline (reference sequence). V dropped 4 bases and J dropped 3; count of bases not matched to a gene: 18. The CDR3 bases are TGTGCCAGTAGTACCTATCCCAAAGGACTAGCGGGAGACAAGGGCTACGAGCAGTACTTC. It yields the protein CASSTYPKGLAGDKGYEQYF.

The V gene is TRBV19, the J gene TRBJ2-5; 9 bases line up with TRBD1. CDR3 length: 13 amino acids. Germline loops: CDR1 LNHDA, CDR2 SQIVND (reference sequence). CDR3 amino acids: CVVRDRVEETQYF. The CDR3 coding sequence is TGTGTGGTCCGGGACAGGGTGGAAGAGACCCAGTACTTC.

This chain links TRBV7-9 with TRBJ2-1; D is unresolved. V lost 5 bases, J lost 9 bases, and 14 bases lay in between. The germline gives CDR1 SEHNR, CDR2 FQNEAQ (reference sequence). This CDR3 comprises 13 residues. This CDR3 reads CASSGGRLGEQFF. The DNA for the CDR3 is TGTGCCAGCAGCGGCGGCCGTTTAGGTGAGCAGTTCTTC.

This rearrangement joins TRBV5-6 to TRBJ2-7; TRBD2 is a possible D gene (6 bases). Trimming took 4 bases from V and 3 from J, leaving 11 bases between them. CDR1 is SGHDT, CDR2 YYEEEE, per germline. The CDR3 has 13 residues. The CDR3 reads CASSAWRDYEQYF. In DNA form, the CDR3 reads TGTGCCAGCAGCGCTTGGCGGGACTACGAGCAGTACTTC. The whole variable domain, remainder taken from reference TRBV5-6 and TRBJ2-7, is DAGVTQSPTHLIKTRGQQVTLRCSPKSGHDTVSWYQQALGQGPQFIFQYYEEEERQRGNFPDRFSGHQFPNYSSELNVNALLLGDSALYLCASSAWRDYEQYFGPGTRLTVT.

The J gene is TRBJ2-1, the V gene TRBV2, with D hard to call. This CDR3 is built from 12 residues. V was shortened by 8 bases and J by 9 bases, with 14 bases between the two germline ends. Germline values: CDR1 SNHLY, CDR2 FYNNEI. In DNA form, the CDR3 reads TGTGCCAGCTGTTCTGAGCGTAGTGAGCAGTTCTTC. Amino acid sequence: CASCSERSEQFF.

The chain recombines TRBV7-6 with TRBJ2-3; D gene uncertain. V was pared by 1 base and J by 4 bases, with 3 bases between. The CDR3 sequence is 12 residues long. Looked up from germline, CDR1 is SGHVS and CDR2 is FNYEAQ. CDR3 sequence: CASSLVSDTQYF. CDR3 nucleotide sequence: TGTGCCAGCAGCTTAGTATCAGATACGCAGTATTTT.

The chain has TRBV5-1 and TRBJ2-1, with 8 bases that match TRBD2. Per germline, CDR1 SGHRS and CDR2 YFSETQ. The CDR3 sequence is 15 residues long. V lost 4 bases to trimming and J lost 6 bases; unmatched junction nucleotides: 9. Written as DNA, the CDR3 is TGCGCCAGCAGCCCCCGAGCGGGAGTTGTCAATGAGCAGTTCTTC. It translates to CASSPRAGVVNEQFF.

The V call is TRBV27, the J call TRBJ2-1, with 11 bases that match TRBD2. The CDR3 has 14 residues. V lost 6 bases, J lost 12 bases, and 10 bases stayed unmatched. From germline, CDR1 is MNHEY and CDR2 SMNVEV (reference sequence). CDR3 in DNA: TGTGCCAGCAGCTCCGGGACTAGCGGTTTTGGGCAGTTCTTC. Amino acid sequence: CASSSGTSGFGQFF.

The V and J genes are TRBV27 and TRBJ2-1, with 8 bases aligning to TRBD2. V shed 2 bases, J shed 3 bases, and the junction held 3 bases outside the gene matches. There are 15 residues in the CDR3. Germline values: CDR1 MNHEY, CDR2 SMNVEV (reference sequence). The CDR3 region is CASSLVSGDYNEQFF. The CDR3 region has the DNA TGTGCCAGCAGTTTAGTTAGCGGGGACTACAATGAGCAGTTCTTC.

The chain couples TRBV25-1 to TRBJ2-5; 12 nucleotides line up with TRBD2. This CDR3 is built from 16 residues. CDR1 MGHDK and CDR2 SYGVNS come from the germline V gene. J lost 5 bases, V lost 4 bases, and 8 bases had no gene match. CDR3 region: CASSASTSGRGETQYF. The DNA for the CDR3 is TGTGCCAGCAGTGCTTCGACTAGCGGGAGAGGGGAGACCCAGTACTTC.

The table lists this clone with a few counts. V usage is TRBV11-2 and J usage is TRBJ1-4, with 9 bases that match TRBD1. The ends lost 5 bases at V and 8 bases at J; junction bases unmatched: 9. The germline CDR1 and CDR2 sequences are SGHAT and FQNNGV. The CDR3 is 15 residues long. DNA of the CDR3: TGTGCCAGCAGCACTACAGGGGGCCATGCAGAAAAACTGTTTTTT. Its protein product is CASSTTGGHAEKLFF.

The gene calls are TRBV5-1 and TRBJ2-5; 9 bases fit TRBD1. TRBJ2-7 matches the DNA end more closely, so the J call is doubtful. The V gene's germline CDR1 is SGHRS and CDR2 YFSETQ. The CDR3 is 16 residues long. In DNA form, the CDR3 reads TGCGCCAGCAGCTTGGACAAACAGGGGGCCTCCTACGAGCAGTACTTC. Its translation: CASSLDKQGASYEQYF.

The chain joins TRBV5-1 to TRBJ2-2, with 8 bases lining up with TRBD1. This CDR3 spans 15 amino acids. Germline V gene lookup returns CDR1 SGHRS and CDR2 YFSETQ. Unmatched junction bases numbered 5, after V lost 0 bases and J lost 7 bases. CDR3 amino acids: CASSLGPGGIGELFF. The DNA for the CDR3 is TGCGCCAGCAGCTTGGGGCCAGGGGGCATCGGGGAGCTGTTTTTT.

The chain has TRBV5-1 and TRBJ2-1, with 9 positions matching TRBD1. The CDR3 consists of 18 residues. Germline lookup yields CDR1 SGHRS and CDR2 YFSETQ. After removal of 4 bases from V and 7 bases from J, the junction contained 18 bases not matched to a gene. The CDR3 DNA reads TGCGCCAGCAGCCCGGGTGACTTTTTAGGACAGGGGCAAAATGAGCAGTTCTTC. This encodes CASSPGDFLGQGQNEQFF.

The chain combines TRBV7-9 with TRBJ2-3; 14 positions agree with TRBD2. The CDR3 extends over 17 amino acids. The germline gives CDR1 SEHNR, CDR2 FQNEAQ (reference sequence). The J segment lost 4 bases and the V segment lost 4 bases, leaving 7 bases of the junction unmatched. The CDR3 DNA follows: TGTGCCAGCAGCTCCGGGACTAGCGGGAGAAGAGCAGATACGCAGTATTTT. Its translation: CASSSGTSGRRADTQYF.

The chain couples TRBV7-8 to TRBJ1-1; D gene unclear. Trimming shortened V by 3 bases and J by 1 base, and 12 bases separated the two germline ends. Germline assignment: CDR1 SGHVS and CDR2 FQNEAQ. The CDR3 runs 15 residues. The CDR3 nucleotides are TGTGCCAGCAGCTTGGTCGCAAGGAGGAACACTGAAGCTTTCTTT. Its translation: CASSLVARRNTEAFF.

Concerning this clone: This likely stems from a read error, as it lies one base from a far larger clone. At the DNA level, this CDR3 is encoded by other sequences in the same sample as well. The genes are TRBV13 and TRBJ2-7; 9 bases fit TRBD1. The CDR3 runs 15 residues. Trimming removed 4 bases from V and 7 bases from J; junction bases left unmatched: 11. Germline loops: CDR1 PRHDT, CDR2 FYEKMQ (reference sequence). CDR3 DNA sequence: TGTGCCAGCAGCTCAAACGACAGGGGGGGGGATGAGCAGTACTTC. Its translation: CASSSNDRGGDEQYF.

This clone was counted between two and nine times. This chain uses TRBV7-2 with TRBJ2-2; D possibly corresponds to TRBD2 (5 bases). There are 14 residues in the CDR3. V shed 2 bases and J shed 7 bases, with 11 bases lying between them. Germline CDR1 reads SGHTA; CDR2 reads FQGNSA. The CDR3 spells CASSLSVGSGELFF. CDR3 bases: TGTGCCAGCAGCTTATCGGTGGGGAGCGGGGAGCTGTTTTTT.